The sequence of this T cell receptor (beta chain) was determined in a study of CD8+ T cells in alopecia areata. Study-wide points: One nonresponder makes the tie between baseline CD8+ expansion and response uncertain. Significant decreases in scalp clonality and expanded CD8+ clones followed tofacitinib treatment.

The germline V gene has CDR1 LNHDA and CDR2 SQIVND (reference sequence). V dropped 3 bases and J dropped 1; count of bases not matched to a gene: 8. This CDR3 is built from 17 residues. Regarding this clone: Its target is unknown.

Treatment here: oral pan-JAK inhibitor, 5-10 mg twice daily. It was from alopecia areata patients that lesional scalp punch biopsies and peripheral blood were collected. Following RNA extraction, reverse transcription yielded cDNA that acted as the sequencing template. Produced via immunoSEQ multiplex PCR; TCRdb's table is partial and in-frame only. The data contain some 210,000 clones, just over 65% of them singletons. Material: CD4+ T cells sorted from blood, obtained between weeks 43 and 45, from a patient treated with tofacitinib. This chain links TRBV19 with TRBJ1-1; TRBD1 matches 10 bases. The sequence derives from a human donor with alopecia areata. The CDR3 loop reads CASSIRGQGTWNTEAFF. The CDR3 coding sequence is TGTGCCAGTAGTATCAGGGGACAGGGGACGTGGAACACTGAAGCTTTCTTT.